The rows below give T cell receptor beta chains drawn from one sample of a study of T-cell reconstitution after alpha-beta-depleted transplantation in children. TCRdb re-analysed the PCR reads in MiXCR, keeping a single row per CDR3 protein. The table lists 250,000 to 350,000 distinct CDR3 sequences, about 10% of them singletons. The sequencing used PBMCs from the stem cell graft donor, collected from the stem cell graft. Source of these receptors: a human donor who donated a stem cell graft to a child with SCID. CDR3s include the opening cysteine and the closing phenylalanine or tryptophan. Fields, in order: CDR3 DNA, CDR3 protein, clone size, J gene, D gene, V gene. D genes are given only for firm matches. Expanded clones get a size class; other rows say once, few or many, or leave the size out.

TGTGCCAGCGGCCAGGACCTGGGGCCTGAAGCTTTCTTT,CASGQDLGPEAFF,-,TRBJ1-1,-,TRBV2
TGTGCCACCTGCAAAGTGGGCACATGGACAGATACGCAGTATTTT,CATCKVGTWTDTQYF,once,TRBJ2-3,-,TRBV3-1
TGTGCCAGCAGCCCGGGGGGGGCCCGGCTCAATGAGCAGTTCTTC,CASSPGGARLNEQFF,many,TRBJ2-1,TRBD2,TRBV9
TGTGCCAGCAGTGCTCGATTAAGCCTGGACCTTGGCTACACCTTC,CASSARLSLDLGYTF,-,TRBJ1-2,-,TRBV2
TGTGCCAGCAGCTCTGACAGGGGGCTGGCTGGCAATTCACCCCTCCACTTT,CASSSDRGLAGNSPLHF,-,TRBJ1-6,TRBD1,TRBV5-4
TGCGCCAGCACCCCGATTTACACCGAGGACGCTTTCTTT,CASTPIYTEDAFF,many,TRBJ1-1,-,TRBV10-2
TGTGCCACCTCAGGGGGCCCGAACACTGAAGCTTTCTTT,CATSGGPNTEAFF,-,TRBJ1-1,TRBD1,TRBV7-6
TGTGCCAGCAGCGGGGGAGACAGGGGGTCCCTCAAAGAGACCCAGTACTTC,CASSGGDRGSLKETQYF,-,TRBJ2-5,TRBD1,TRBV9
TGCGCCAGCAGCGCGGGCTGGGACTCCCCGCAGCCAGATACGCAGTATTTT,CASSAGWDSPQPDTQYF,many,TRBJ2-3,-,TRBV5-1
TGTGCCAGCAGTTACTCAGGCGGGGAAAGAGAGACCCAGTACTTC,CASSYSGGERETQYF,-,TRBJ2-5,-,TRBV6-5
TGTGCCAGCAGTCCCATTTCACCTGTGGGCAATCAGCCCCAGCATTTT,CASSPISPVGNQPQHF,many,TRBJ1-5,-,TRBV12-3/TRBV12-4
TGTGCCAGCAGTAACAGGGCCGGGGAGCTGTTTTTT,CASSNRAGELFF,many,TRBJ2-2,-,TRBV6-5